These 14 T cell receptor beta chains came from one sample sequenced in a study of blood T cells in healthy people across ages. Primed by a sample-barcoded 5' primer and a J-beta primer mix, a second PCR proceeded for about 7 to 12 cycles. TCRdb passed the 5' RACE reads through MiXCR, listing each CDR3 protein once. In the table there are fewer than 2,000,000 distinct CDR3 sequences, around 42% of which are singletons. Input material: blood. All receptors come from a human donor in good health.

This clonotype was counted many times. This chain links TRBV4-1 with TRBJ2-7; the D is unclear. This CDR3 region has 13 residues. V lost 1 base and J lost 7, with 11 bases in between. From germline, CDR1 is MGHRA and CDR2 YSYEKL. The CDR3 bases are TGCGCCAGCAGCCAAGCAATTCAGGAAGAGCAGTACTTC. Amino acid sequence: CASSQAIQEEQYF.

Notes on this clonotype: It may be a read error: a sequence one base away is much more abundant. This rearrangement joins TRBV4-2 to TRBJ2-4, with D unclear. Per germline, CDR1 LGHNA and CDR2 YNFKEQ. V was trimmed by 0 bases and J by 13 bases, leaving 22 bases between them. The CDR3 has 16 residues. This chain's CDR3 is CASSQDPLDSPNEQYF. The CDR3 DNA sequence: TGTGCCAGCAGCCAAGATCCCCTAGACTCCCCCAATGAGCAGTACTTC.

There are a few counts of this clonotype. The rearrangement uses TRBV12-5 and TRBJ2-1, with 9 bases fitting TRBD1. V shed 1 base and J 15 bases; nucleotides not matched to a gene: 4. Germline V CDR1 and CDR2: LGHNT, FRNRAP. The CDR3 sequence is 12 residues long. DNA of the CDR3: TGTGCTAGTGGTTTGGCTCCGGGACAGGGGTTCTTC. Its translation: CASGLAPGQGFF.

J is TRBJ2-3 and V is TRBV2; 7 bases line up with TRBD2. This CDR3 comprises 15 residues. Trimming at V came to 10 bases and at J to 1 base, leaving 11 bases not matched to a gene. Per the germline V gene, CDR1 is SNHLY and CDR2 is FYNNEI. The chain's CDR3 is CANRGGGGGTDTQYF. The CDR3 DNA follows: TGTGCCAACAGAGGAGGTGGGGGGGGCACAGATACGCAGTATTTT. The whole variable domain, filled in from reference TRBV2 and TRBJ2-3, reads EPEVTQTPSHQVTQMGQEVILRCVPISNHLYFYWYRQILGQKVEFLVSFYNNEISEKSEIFDDQFSVERPDGSNFTLKIRSTKLEDSAMYFCANRGGGGGTDTQYFGPGTRLTVL.

This clonotype was counted many times. V is TRBV7-6 and J is TRBJ2-1, with D hard to call. V lost 1 base, J lost 6 bases, and 7 bases lay in between. The CDR3 extends over 13 amino acids. Germline V gives CDR1 SGHVS, CDR2 FNYEAQ. This CDR3 reads CASSLGFLNEQFF. The CDR3 DNA sequence: TGTGCCAGCAGCTTAGGCTTCCTCAATGAGCAGTTCTTC. Variable domain in full (rest from reference TRBV7-6 and TRBJ2-1): GAGVSQSPRYKVTKRGQDVALRCDPISGHVSLYWYRQALGQGPEFLTYFNYEAQQDKSGLPNDRFSAERPEGSISTLTIQRTEQRDSAMYRCASSLGFLNEQFFGPGTRLTVL.

The V call is TRBV12-3 or TRBV12-4, the J call TRBJ2-1; 8 bases line up with TRBD2. V gave up 8 bases and J gave up 1 base; unmatched junction bases: 13. The CDR3 loop spans 17 amino acids. The CDR3 DNA sequence: TGTGCCAGCCGTTATGGGACTAGTCCCTATTCCTACAATGAGCAGTTCTTC. Its protein product is CASRYGTSPYSYNEQFF.

The V and J genes are TRBV4-3 and TRBJ2-3; the D call may be TRBD1 or TRBD2 (5 bases each). The germline V gene has CDR1 LGHNA and CDR2 YSLEER. V lost 4 bases and J lost 4, with 15 bases in between. This CDR3 comprises 15 residues. The CDR3 spells CASSRHLGVADTQYF. As DNA, the CDR3 is TGCGCCAGCAGCCGCCACCTGGGGGTCGCAGATACGCAGTATTTT.

The chain carries TRBV10-3 and TRBJ2-5; D may match TRBD1 or TRBD2 (6 bases each). Trimming took 2 bases from V and 5 from J, leaving 15 bases between them. Germline assignment: CDR1 ENHRY and CDR2 SYGVKD. The CDR3 contains 15 residues. In DNA form, the CDR3 reads TGTGCCATCAGTGAGAGGACAGAAGCGGGTGAGACCCAGTACTTC. Its protein is CAISERTEAGETQYF.

The chain joins TRBV4-2 to TRBJ2-1; TRBD1 matches at 8 bases. Germline values: CDR1 LGHNA, CDR2 YNFKEQ. This CDR3 contains 15 residues. V shed 2 bases, J shed 6 bases, and the junction held 6 bases outside the gene matches. CDR3: CASSQRDRQGNEQFF. The CDR3 region has the DNA TGTGCCAGCAGCCAACGGGACAGGCAGGGCAATGAGCAGTTCTTC.

In regard to this clonotype: At one boundary the junction diverges from the germline segment, which might be a read error. The J gene is TRBJ2-7, the V gene TRBV6-5, with D hard to call. The germline gives CDR1 MNHEY, CDR2 SVGAGI. This CDR3 contains 14 residues. The CDR3 DNA follows: TGTGCCAGCAGTTACTCGGCGCACTCCCACGAGCAGTACTTC. Its protein is CASSYSAHSHEQYF.

The table lists this clonotype with a few counts. The junction departs from germline at one end; a sequencing error may be responsible. The rearrangement links TRBV27 to TRBJ1-1, with D uncertain. CDR3 length: 14 residues. Germline V gene sequence: CDR1 MNHEY, CDR2 SMNVEV (reference sequence). CDR3 DNA: TGCGCCAGCAGCTTGCTCGGGGAGAACACTGAAGCTTTCTTT. This sequence encodes CASSLLGENTEAFF.

This clonotype has only a few counts. This rearrangement joins TRBV12-3 or TRBV12-4 to TRBJ1-1, with TRBD1 identical over 8 bases. V shed 6 bases and J 0 bases; nucleotides not matched to a gene: 6. This CDR3 has 15 amino acids. CDR3 protein: CASRPGQGLNTEAFF. The CDR3 nucleotides read TGTGCCAGCAGACCCGGACAGGGTTTGAACACTGAAGCTTTCTTT.

This clonotype came up a few times. V gene TRBV3-1 combines with J gene TRBJ2-5; D tentatively fits TRBD1 or TRBD2 (5 bases each). The ends were cut back, 0 bases at V and 4 bases at J, with 15 bases in the middle. The CDR3 length is 16 residues. The V gene's germline CDR1 is LGHDT and CDR2 YNNKEL (reference sequence). CDR3 nucleotides: TGTGCCAGCAGCCAAGATGGGGACGGGGCGGTAGAGACCCAGTACTTC. This translates into CASSQDGDGAVETQYF.

The chain is built from TRBV7-9 and TRBJ2-5, with 9 nucleotides matching TRBD1. The CDR3 consists of 15 residues. CDR1 and CDR2 (germline): SEHNR, FQNEAQ (reference sequence). Losses at the gene ends were 6 bases for V and 4 bases for J; bases not matched to a gene: 9. Here the CDR3 reads CASSLPGQGSETQYF. The DNA of the CDR3 is TGTGCCAGCAGTCTGCCGGGACAGGGTTCAGAGACCCAGTACTTC. Full variable domain (outside the CDR3, taken from reference TRBV7-9 and TRBJ2-5): DTGVSQNPRHKITKRGQNVTFRCDPISEHNRLYWYRQTLGQGPEFLTYFQNEAQLEKSRLLSDRFSAERPKGSFSTLEIQRTEQGDSAMYLCASSLPGQGSETQYFGPGTRLLVL.